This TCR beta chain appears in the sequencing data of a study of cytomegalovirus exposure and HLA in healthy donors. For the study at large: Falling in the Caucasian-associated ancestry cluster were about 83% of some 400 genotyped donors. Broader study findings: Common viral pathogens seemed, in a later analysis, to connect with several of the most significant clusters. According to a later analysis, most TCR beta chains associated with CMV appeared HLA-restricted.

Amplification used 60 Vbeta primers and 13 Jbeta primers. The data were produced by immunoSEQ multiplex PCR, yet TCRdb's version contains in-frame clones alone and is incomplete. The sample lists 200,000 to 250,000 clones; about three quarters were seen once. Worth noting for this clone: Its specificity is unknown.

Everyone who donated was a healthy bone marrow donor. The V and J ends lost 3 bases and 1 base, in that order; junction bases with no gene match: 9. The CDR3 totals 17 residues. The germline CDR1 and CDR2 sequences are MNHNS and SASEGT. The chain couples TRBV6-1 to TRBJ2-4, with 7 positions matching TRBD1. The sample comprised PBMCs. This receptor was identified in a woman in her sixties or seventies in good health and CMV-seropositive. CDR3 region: CASSDAIKGAAKNIQYF. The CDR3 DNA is TGTGCCAGCAGTGACGCGATCAAGGGGGCGGCCAAAAACATTCAGTACTTC.